The 2 T cell receptor beta chains listed next were all sequenced from one sample in a study of shared clonotypes between healthy human individuals. Measured with immunoSEQ multiplex PCR; TCRdb has only the in-frame clones, and not every one. The table has about 490,000 clones, approximately 82% seen once. Sequencing input: PBMCs. These receptors originate from a middle-aged woman in good health. Some clones in this sample may be carry-over from other donors' samples.

The V call is TRBV2, the J call TRBJ2-7; maybe TRBD2 (7 bases). There are 15 residues in the CDR3. V lost 5 bases, J lost 0 bases, and 14 bases lay in between. Germline V gene data show CDR1 as SNHLY and CDR2 as FYNNEI. CDR3 nucleotides: TGTGCCAGCAGTTCGACAGGCGGGAGCTCCTACGAGCAGTACTTC. It specifies CASSSTGGSSYEQYF.

Comments on this clone: Possible read error: a much larger clone is one base away. This sequence joins TRBV27 and TRBJ2-1; D may correspond to TRBD1 or TRBD2 (5 bases each). CDR1 MNHEY and CDR2 SMNVEV come from the germline V gene (reference sequence). With 5 bases removed from V and 0 bases from J, the gap between germline ends came to 11 bases. This CDR3 is built from 15 residues. In nucleotides, the CDR3 is TGTGCCAGCAGTCTAGAGGGGAGCTCCTACAATGAGCAGTTCTTC. Residues: CASSLEGSSYNEQFF.